Presented here are 9 T cell receptor beta chains from one specimen sequenced in a study of blood T cell repertoires in COVID-19. Profiled with immunoSEQ multiplex PCR; TCRdb holds only in-frame clones, not every one. The data contain hundreds of thousands of clones, 80% to 90% of them singletons. The sequenced sample consisted of PBMCs or T cells enriched from blood (not recorded which). These receptors were taken from a woman aged 18-29 years who had recovered from COVID-19.

The chain is built from TRBV3-1 (or the pseudogene TRBV3-2) and TRBJ2-3; 8 nucleotides align to TRBD2. The CDR3 runs 15 residues. Germline lookup yields CDR1 LGHDT and CDR2 YNNKEL (reference sequence). After removal of 1 base from V and 2 bases from J, the junction contained 2 bases not matched to a gene. CDR3 bases: TGTGCCAGCAGCCAAGTAGCGGGGTACACAGATACGCAGTATTTT. Encoded protein: CASSQVAGYTDTQYF.

The V gene is TRBV3-1 (or the pseudogene TRBV3-2), the J gene TRBJ2-7; D uncertain. This CDR3 comprises 13 residues. V shed 3 bases and J shed 2 bases, with 8 bases lying between them. CDR1 is LGHDT and CDR2 is YNNKEL in the germline V gene (reference sequence). This chain's CDR3 is CASSQNSPYEQYF. CDR3 DNA sequence: TGTGCCAGCAGCCAGAATAGCCCCTACGAGCAGTACTTC.

This clone was recorded only once. The genes are TRBV6-5 and TRBJ2-7, with D unresolved. CDR1 MNHEY and CDR2 SVGAGI come from the germline V gene. The CDR3 is 15 residues long. V lost 5 bases to trimming and J lost 0 bases, with 14 bases between them. CDR3 nucleotides: TGTGCCAGCAGTCCCCGACCCTCGGGCTCCTACGAGCAGTACTTC. It yields the protein CASSPRPSGSYEQYF.

The rearrangement joins TRBV7-8 to TRBJ1-2, with D tentatively TRBD1 (6 bases). The germline CDR1 and CDR2 sequences are SGHVS and FQNEAQ. The CDR3 totals 14 residues. The V end was cut by 4 bases, the J end by 4 bases, with 13 bases between. The CDR3 sequence is CASSWGRGTYGYTF. Here the CDR3 DNA reads TGTGCCAGCAGCTGGGGCAGGGGTACCTATGGCTACACCTTC.

The chain carries TRBV3-1 (or the pseudogene TRBV3-2) and TRBJ2-3, with 9 bases that match TRBD2. The CDR3 is 16 amino acids. J gave up 7 bases and V 5 bases, and 13 bases lay outside the gene matches. Per germline, CDR1 LGHDT and CDR2 YNNKEL (reference sequence). CDR3 sequence: CASSDIAGAILNTQYF. The DNA of the CDR3 is TGTGCCAGCAGCGACATAGCGGGGGCCATCTTGAATACGCAGTATTTT.

In regard to this clone: A much bigger clone sits one base away, suggesting this may be a read error. The chain recombines TRBV7-8 with TRBJ1-1; D is uncertain. In germline, CDR1 is SGHVS, CDR2 FQNEAQ. The CDR3 is made up of 13 amino acids. V shed 3 bases and J shed 1 base, with 6 bases lying between them. The CDR3 sequence is CASSFQENTEAFF. The CDR3 region has the DNA TGTGCCAGCAGCTTTCAGGAGAACACTGAAGCTTTCTTT.

The chain combines TRBV2 with TRBJ2-7; 7 positions agree with TRBD1. J lost 2 bases, V lost 8 bases, and 12 bases had no gene match. There are 15 residues in the CDR3. Germline CDR1 SNHLY, CDR2 FYNNEI. In nucleotides, the CDR3 is TGTGCCAGCCAACAAATGGGCCAGGGGGCCTACGAGCAGTACTTC. Residues: CASQQMGQGAYEQYF.

The chain is built from TRBV7-2 and TRBJ1-2; D remains unclear. V was pared by 1 base and J by 5 bases, with 11 bases between. The CDR3 extends over 14 amino acids. Germline V gives CDR1 SGHTA, CDR2 FQGNSA. The CDR3 loop reads CASSLGPRIYGYTF. The CDR3 DNA is TGTGCCAGCAGCTTAGGCCCCAGGATTTATGGCTACACCTTC.

The J gene is TRBJ1-2, the V gene TRBV29-1; the match to TRBD1 covers 7 bases. Germline V gene data show CDR1 as SQVTM and CDR2 as ANQGSEA. This CDR3 is 13 amino acids long. CDR3 loop: CRVKDRTNYGYTF. Here the CDR3 DNA reads TGCAGGGTCAAGGACAGGACTAACTATGGCTACACCTTC.